This TCR beta chain came from a study of CD8+CD57+ T cells in acquired aplastic anemia. Study overall: Quantities of DNA derived from sorted CD4+ and CD8+ cells averaged approximately 3 ug. Study-wide findings and caveats: Patients and controls shared under 35 CD8+ CDR3 sequences, which appeared highly expressed in patients and within their immunodominant clones.

In the case of this clonotype: Its antigen is undetermined.

Before being chosen for sequencing, patients had shown CD8+CD57+ cell expansion by flow cytometry. Researchers used genomic DNA as the template to profile TCR beta VDJ and CDR3. Using its own MiXCR run on the reads, TCRdb lists one record per CDR3 protein. The repertoire includes roughly 250,000 distinct CDR3 sequences, around 46% of them detected once, and less than 9% sits in the top ten. CDR3 length: 14 amino acids. Germline CDR1 reads KGHDR; CDR2 reads SFDVKD. Deletions cut 0 bases from V and 3 bases from J, with 5 bases between. The receptor was derived from a human donor with aplastic anemia. Sequenced sample: sorted CD4+, CD8+, or CD8+CD57+ T cells (not recorded which) from PBMCs. The chain uses TRBV24-1 and TRBJ2-1; no clear D gene. The CDR3 sequence: CATSDLPGYNEQFF. CDR3 coding DNA: TGTGCCACCAGTGATTTGCCGGGCTACAATGAGCAGTTCTTC.